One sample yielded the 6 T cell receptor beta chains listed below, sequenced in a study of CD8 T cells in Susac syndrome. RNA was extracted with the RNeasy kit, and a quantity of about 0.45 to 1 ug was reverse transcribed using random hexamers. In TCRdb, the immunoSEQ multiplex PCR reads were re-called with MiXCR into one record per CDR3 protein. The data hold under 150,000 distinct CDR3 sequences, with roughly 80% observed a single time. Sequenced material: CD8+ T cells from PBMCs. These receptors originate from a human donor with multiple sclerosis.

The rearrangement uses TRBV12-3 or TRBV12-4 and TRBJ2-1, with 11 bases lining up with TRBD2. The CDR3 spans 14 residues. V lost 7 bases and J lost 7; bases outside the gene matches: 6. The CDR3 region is CASNIAGGPNEQFF. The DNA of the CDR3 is TGTGCCAGCAATATAGCGGGAGGGCCGAATGAGCAGTTCTTC.

CDR3 amino acids: CASSMTGLGTEAFF. The CDR3 region has the DNA TGTGCCAGTAGTATGACAGGGCTTGGGACTGAAGCTTTCTTT. V usage is TRBV19 and J usage is TRBJ1-1; 7 bases are a match to TRBD1. Losses at the gene ends were 3 bases for V and 5 bases for J; bases not matched to a gene: 6. The CDR3 spans 14 residues. CDR1 is LNHDA and CDR2 is SQIVND in the germline V gene (reference sequence).

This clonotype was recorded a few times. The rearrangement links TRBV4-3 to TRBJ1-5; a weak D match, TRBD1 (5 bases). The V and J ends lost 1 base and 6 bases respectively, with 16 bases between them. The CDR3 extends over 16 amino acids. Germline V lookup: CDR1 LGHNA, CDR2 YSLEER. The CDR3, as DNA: TGCGCCAGCAGCCAAGGCTCCTATACAGGAGGTCAGCCCCAGCATTTT. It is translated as CASSQGSYTGGQPQHF.

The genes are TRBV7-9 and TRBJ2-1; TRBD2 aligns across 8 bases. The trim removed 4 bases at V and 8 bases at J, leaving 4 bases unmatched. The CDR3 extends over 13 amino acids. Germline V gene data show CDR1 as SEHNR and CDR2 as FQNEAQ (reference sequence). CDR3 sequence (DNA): TGTGCCAGCAGCTCTCTGACTAGCGATGAGCAGTTCTTC. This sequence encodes CASSSLTSDEQFF.

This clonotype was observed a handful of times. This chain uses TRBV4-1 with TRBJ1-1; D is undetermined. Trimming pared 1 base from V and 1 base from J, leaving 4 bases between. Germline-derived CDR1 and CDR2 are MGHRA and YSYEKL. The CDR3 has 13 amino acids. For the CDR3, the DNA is TGCGCCAGCAGCCAAGTTGAGAACACTGAAGCTTTCTTT. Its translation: CASSQVENTEAFF.

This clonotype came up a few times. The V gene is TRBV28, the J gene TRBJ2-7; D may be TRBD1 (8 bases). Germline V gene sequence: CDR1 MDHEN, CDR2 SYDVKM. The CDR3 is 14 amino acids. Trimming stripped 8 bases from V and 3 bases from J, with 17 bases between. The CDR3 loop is CASATGGEDYEQYF. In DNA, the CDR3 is TGTGCCAGCGCCACAGGGGGGGAAGACTACGAGCAGTACTTC.